This T cell receptor (beta chain) was recovered during a study of blood T cell repertoires in COVID-19. Repertoires were generated with immunoSEQ multiplex PCR, while TCRdb's copy carries only in-frame clones and drops some. Found here are some 340,000 clones, about 85% of them singletons; the top ten hold more than 3%. Germline loops: CDR1 MNHEY, CDR2 SMNVEV (reference sequence). V gave up 7 bases and J gave up 4 bases, with 13 bases separating them. This CDR3 contains 13 residues. Input material: peripheral blood. This TCR came from a woman aged 18-29 years with acute or convalescent COVID-19. This chain connects TRBV27 to TRBJ1-2; tentative D call: TRBD1 (5 bases). The CDR3 spells CASTPGGLYGYTF. For the CDR3, the DNA is TGTGCCAGCACCCCGGGGGGACTCTATGGCTACACCTTC.